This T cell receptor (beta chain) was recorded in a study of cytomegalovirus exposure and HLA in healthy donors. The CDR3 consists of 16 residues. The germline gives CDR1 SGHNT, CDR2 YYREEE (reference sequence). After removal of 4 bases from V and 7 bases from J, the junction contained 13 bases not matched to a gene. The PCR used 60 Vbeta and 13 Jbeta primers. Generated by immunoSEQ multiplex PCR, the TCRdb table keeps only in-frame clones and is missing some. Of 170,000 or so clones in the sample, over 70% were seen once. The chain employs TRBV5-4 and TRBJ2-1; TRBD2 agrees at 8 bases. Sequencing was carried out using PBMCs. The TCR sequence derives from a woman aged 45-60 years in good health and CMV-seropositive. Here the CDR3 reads CASSTTRAGGLNEQFF. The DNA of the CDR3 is TGTGCCAGCAGCACCACGAGGGCGGGAGGACTTAATGAGCAGTTCTTC.